The 28 T cell receptor beta chains listed next were all sequenced from one sample in a study of CD8 T cells in Susac syndrome. Random-hexamer reverse transcription was applied to roughly 0.5 to 1 ug RNA. MiXCR was run by TCRdb on the immunoSEQ multiplex PCR reads, yielding one entry per CDR3 protein. The table records roughly 160,000 distinct CDR3 sequences, 95% to 96% of them present only once. The sample consisted of CD4+ T cells from PBMCs. The source is a human donor with Susac syndrome.

This chain connects TRBV30 to TRBJ1-3; perhaps TRBD1 as D (5 bases). The CDR3 extends over 15 amino acids. Between the trimmed V and J ends, which lost 1 base and 0 bases, there was a span of 10 bases. Per germline, CDR1 GTSNPN and CDR2 SVGIG (reference sequence). The DNA for the CDR3 is TGTGCCTGGAGTGCGACAGCATTCTCTGGAAACACCATATATTTT. Protein: CAWSATAFSGNTIYF.

A single count supports this clonotype. The chain uses TRBV5-1 and TRBJ2-5; D may match TRBD1 or TRBD2 (5 bases each). CDR1 and CDR2 from the germline V gene are SGHRS and YFSETQ. The CDR3 consists of 14 residues. V shed 1 base and J shed 5 bases, with 12 bases lying between them. In nucleotides, the CDR3 is TGCGCCAGCAGCTTGAATCCAGGGACGGAGACCCAGTACTTC. It is translated as CASSLNPGTETQYF.

The chain has TRBV29-1 and TRBJ2-3, with 7 bases aligning to TRBD2. The V and J ends lost 4 bases and 6 bases, in that order; junction bases with no gene match: 4. Germline CDR1 is SQVTM and CDR2 is ANQGSEA. The CDR3 is 12 residues long. The CDR3 reads CSVVILADTQYF. The CDR3 bases are TGCAGCGTTGTCATACTAGCGGATACGCAGTATTTT.

J is TRBJ2-2 and V is TRBV3-1; no definite D call. The CDR3 is 15 residues long. Per the germline V gene, CDR1 is LGHDT and CDR2 is YNNKEL (reference sequence). V was pared by 0 bases and J by 3 bases, with 8 bases between. The chain's CDR3 is CASSQDASYTGELFF. In DNA form, the CDR3 reads TGTGCCAGCAGCCAAGACGCCTCTTACACCGGGGAGCTGTTTTTT.

This chain joins TRBV28 and TRBJ2-1; D is perhaps TRBD2 (5 bases). Trimming stripped 6 bases from V and 5 bases from J, with 8 bases between. Germline values: CDR1 MDHEN, CDR2 SYDVKM. The CDR3 loop spans 12 amino acids. The CDR3 region is CASRILDNEQFF. CDR3 coding DNA: TGTGCCAGCAGAATACTAGACAATGAGCAGTTCTTC.

The rearrangement uses TRBV6-2 or TRBV6-3 and TRBJ1-1, with unresolved D. V shed 0 bases and J shed 11 bases, with 10 bases lying between them. The V gene's germline CDR1 is MNHEY and CDR2 SVGEGT. The length of the CDR3 is 12 residues. CDR3 DNA sequence: TGTGCCAGCAGTTACTCGATCGTAAGGGCTTTCTTT. It specifies CASSYSIVRAFF.

In the case of this clonotype: The junction does not match germline at one end; this may be a read error. The chain employs TRBV6-5 and TRBJ1-5; 7 bases fit TRBD1. This CDR3 is 11 amino acids long. Germline CDR1 reads MNHEY; CDR2 reads SVGAGI. The CDR3 DNA follows: TGTGCCAGCAGATTTATGGACAGGTGGTATTTT. Its translation: CASRFMDRWYF.

The chain is built from TRBV18 and TRBJ2-2; maybe TRBD2 (5 bases). V shed 3 bases and J shed 5 bases, with 16 bases lying between them. The CDR3 runs 16 residues. CDR1 and CDR2 (germline): KGHSH, LQKENI. This chain's CDR3 is CASSPGSGSTTGELFF. In nucleotides, the CDR3 is TGTGCCAGCTCACCGGGCTCGGGGTCCACTACCGGGGAGCTGTTTTTT.

J is TRBJ2-3 and V is TRBV16; 10 positions agree with TRBD2. The CDR3 length is 18 residues. V gave up 2 bases and J gave up 3 bases; unmatched junction bases: 11. Germline values: CDR1 KGHSY, CDR2 FQNENV. CDR3 region: CASSQALLLAGITDTQYF. Written as DNA, the CDR3 is TGTGCCAGCAGCCAAGCTCTCCTACTAGCGGGGATAACAGATACGCAGTATTTT.

V gene TRBV7-2 combines with J gene TRBJ2-2; D is unresolved. V was trimmed by 2 bases and J by 4 bases, leaving 2 bases between them. The germline gives CDR1 SGHTA, CDR2 FQGNSA. The CDR3 runs 12 residues. CDR3 protein: CASSLITGELFF. CDR3 nucleotides: TGTGCCAGCAGCTTAATCACCGGGGAGCTGTTTTTT.

The gene calls are TRBV29-1 and TRBJ1-2; D might be TRBD1 (6 bases). The ends were cut back, 7 bases at V and 5 bases at J, with 11 bases in the middle. Germline V gene data show CDR1 as SQVTM and CDR2 as ANQGSEA. The CDR3 has 11 amino acids. The CDR3 protein is CSGLQGYGYTF. Here the CDR3 DNA reads TGCAGCGGCCTACAGGGATATGGCTACACCTTC.

This clonotype was counted a single time. The CDR3 loop is CAWSPADRPYGYTF. The CDR3, as DNA: TGTGCCTGGAGTCCTGCAGACAGACCCTATGGCTACACCTTC. The chain carries TRBV30 and TRBJ1-2; D is possibly TRBD1 (5 bases). From germline, CDR1 is GTSNPN and CDR2 SVGIG (reference sequence). CDR3 size: 14 residues. The V gene lost 2 bases and the J gene lost 4 bases, with 14 bases spanning the gap.

The chain carries TRBV2 and TRBJ1-1, with TRBD1 matching over 7 bases. Trimming removed 10 bases from V and 1 base from J; junction bases left unmatched: 6. The CDR3 covers 13 residues. Germline CDR1 reads SNHLY; CDR2 reads FYNNEI. CDR3 residues: CANNRDRNTEAFF. The CDR3, as DNA: TGTGCCAACAACCGGGACAGGAACACTGAAGCTTTCTTT.

The J gene is TRBJ2-3, the V gene TRBV29-1; 9 bases fit TRBD2. Germline assignment: CDR1 SQVTM and CDR2 ANQGSEA. The CDR3 is made up of 15 amino acids. With 4 bases clipped from V and 1 base from J, the junction kept 6 bases outside the gene matches. CDR3 in amino acids: CSVVSGRGGTDTQYF. CDR3 DNA sequence: TGCAGCGTTGTTAGCGGGAGAGGGGGCACAGATACGCAGTATTTT.

The J gene is TRBJ2-7, the V gene TRBV7-3; D ambiguous. CDR1 is SGHTA and CDR2 is FQGTGA in the germline V gene. The CDR3 is made up of 13 amino acids. Deletions cut 5 bases from V and 2 bases from J, with 10 bases between. The CDR3 nucleotides are TGTGCCAGCAGCCAAGCACCCGCCTACGAGCAGTACTTC. It specifies CASSQAPAYEQYF.

V is TRBV6-5 and J is TRBJ2-7; D is possibly TRBD1 (6 bases). The CDR3 spans 13 residues. From germline, CDR1 is MNHEY and CDR2 SVGAGI. With 5 bases removed from V and 3 bases from J, the gap between germline ends came to 11 bases. In DNA form, the CDR3 reads TGTGCCAGCAGTAACACAGGGTTCTACGAGCAGTACTTC. Protein product: CASSNTGFYEQYF.

The CDR3 sequence is CSARRLAGGPDTQYF. The CDR3 nucleotides read TGCAGTGCTAGAAGACTAGCGGGAGGACCAGATACGCAGTATTTT. The V and J genes are TRBV20-1 and TRBJ2-3, with TRBD2 matching 13 bases. Unmatched junction bases numbered 3, after V lost 2 bases and J lost 4 bases. The germline CDR1 and CDR2 sequences are DFQATT and SNEGSKA (reference sequence). This CDR3 is 15 amino acids long.

V usage is TRBV9 and J usage is TRBJ2-3, with D perhaps TRBD1 (5 bases). This CDR3 is 15 amino acids long. The ends were cut back, 3 bases at V and 5 bases at J, with 16 bases in the middle. CDR1 is SGDLS and CDR2 is YYNGEE in the germline V gene. For the CDR3, the DNA is TGTGCCAGCAGCGAAACCGAAGTAACAGGAGATACGCAGTATTTT. It yields the protein CASSETEVTGDTQYF.

This clonotype has only one observation. This rearrangement joins TRBV20-1 to TRBJ2-7; D ambiguous. The CDR3 contains 13 residues. Deletions cut 3 bases from V and 2 bases from J, with 11 bases between. Germline CDR1 DFQATT, CDR2 SNEGSKA (reference sequence). The CDR3 region is CSASDDSTYEQYF. The CDR3 DNA is TGCAGTGCTAGCGATGATTCAACCTACGAGCAGTACTTC.

This clonotype was observed a handful of times. The V and J genes are TRBV4-3 and TRBJ2-5; D remains unclear. Germline V gene data show CDR1 as LGHNA and CDR2 as YSLEER. With 3 bases removed from V and 2 bases from J, the gap between germline ends came to 7 bases. The CDR3 spans 13 residues. The CDR3 DNA follows: TGCGCCAGCAGCCAGGACCTTCAAGAGACCCAGTACTTC. This codes for CASSQDLQETQYF.

V usage is TRBV20-1 and J usage is TRBJ2-1; D uncertain. Trimming took 6 bases from V and 3 from J, leaving 12 bases between them. Germline V lookup: CDR1 DFQATT, CDR2 SNEGSKA (reference sequence). The CDR3 runs to 13 residues. CDR3 nucleotides: TGCAGTGCCCCGACTGAACGCTACAATGAGCAGTTCTTC. Amino acids: CSAPTERYNEQFF.

For the CDR3, the DNA is TGTGCCAGCAGCTTAGCCGAGGAGTACAATGAGCAGTTCTTC. Encoded protein: CASSLAEEYNEQFF. This chain uses TRBV7-2 with TRBJ2-1; no firm D call. From germline, CDR1 is SGHTA and CDR2 FQGNSA. This CDR3 has 14 amino acids. Trimming took off 0 bases at V and 4 bases at J, with 7 bases between the two ends.

The rearrangement links TRBV6-5 to TRBJ1-6; D is undetermined. CDR1 MNHEY and CDR2 SVGAGI come from the germline V gene. The CDR3 length is 15 residues. V was pared by 7 bases and J by 8 bases, with 18 bases between. DNA of the CDR3: TGTGCCAGCACCACCGACCGACCACACGATTCACCCCTCCACTTT. It codes for CASTTDRPHDSPLHF.

The chain joins TRBV20-1 to TRBJ2-1, with D maybe TRBD2 (7 bases). The germline CDR1 and CDR2 sequences are DFQATT and SNEGSKA (reference sequence). V lost 3 bases and J lost 5, with 14 bases in between. The CDR3 length is 14 residues. The CDR3 coding sequence is TGCAGTGCTAGGAAGGCGGGGGCCAACAATGAGCAGTTCTTC. The encoded protein is CSARKAGANNEQFF.

In its sample, this clonotype was seen once. The chain recombines TRBV29-1 with TRBJ1-6; TRBD1 is a possible D gene (6 bases). Germline V gene data show CDR1 as SQVTM and CDR2 as ANQGSEA. This CDR3 comprises 13 residues. Between the trimmed V and J ends, which lost 5 bases and 7 bases, there was a span of 12 bases. The CDR3 loop is CSVQQGTNSPLHF. DNA for the CDR3: TGCAGCGTTCAACAGGGTACGAATTCACCCCTCCACTTT.

The rearrangement uses TRBV7-2 and TRBJ2-2; no reliable D call. CDR1 SGHTA and CDR2 FQGNSA come from the germline V gene. The CDR3 has 13 amino acids. V lost 4 bases and J lost 6, with 9 bases in between. The chain's CDR3 is CASSSTPSGELFF. DNA for the CDR3: TGTGCCAGCAGCTCCACCCCCTCCGGGGAGCTGTTTTTT.

This clonotype showed up just once. The V call is TRBV20-1, the J call TRBJ2-7; TRBD1 agrees at 10 bases. The CDR3 is made up of 16 amino acids. Germline V gene lookup returns CDR1 DFQATT and CDR2 SNEGSKA (reference sequence). With 2 bases clipped from V and 3 bases from J, the junction kept 10 bases outside the gene matches. Here the CDR3 DNA reads TGCAGTGCTAGAAGCCAAGACAGGGGGCGACTCTACGAGCAGTACTTC. Its translation: CSARSQDRGRLYEQYF.

This chain links TRBV24-1 with TRBJ2-1; possible D gene TRBD2, 5 bases. CDR1 KGHDR and CDR2 SFDVKD come from the germline V gene. This CDR3 comprises 12 residues. Between the trimmed V and J ends, which lost 3 bases and 8 bases, there was a span of 7 bases. In DNA form, the CDR3 reads TGTGCCACCAGTGATCCGGGGTATGAGCAGTTCTTC. Encoded protein: CATSDPGYEQFF.